This T cell receptor beta chain originates from a study of T cells in localized non-small cell lung cancer. Libraries were prepared by immunoSEQ multiplex PCR; TCRdb keeps only in-frame clonotypes and omits some of them. Of 75,000 to 85,000 clones listed, around 84% are singletons. With V trimmed by 1 base and J by 4 bases, 8 bases remained unmatched. The V gene's germline CDR1 is SEHNR and CDR2 FQNEAQ (reference sequence). CDR3 length: 16 residues. This clone was seen more than once but under ten times. This TCR was recovered from a female donor aged 60 or older with stage I lung adenocarcinoma. J is TRBJ2-5 and V is TRBV7-9; 8 bases agree with TRBD2. The source was peripheral blood, collected before any cancer treatment. As DNA, the CDR3 is TGTGCCAGCAGCTTAGGGGATTCGGGGGGGGCAGAGACCCAGTACTTC. Translating it yields CASSLGDSGGAETQYF.